In this sample, the clone carrying this TCR beta chain turned up many times. This entry belongs to a study of human T cells and chemical hapten exposure. Study in general: Patients additionally received therapeutic doses of diphenylcyclopropenone on the scalp once a week, and this continued throughout the approximately 26-week study.

TCRdb re-called the RACE reads with MiXCR, one entry per CDR3 protein. In the table there are roughly 90,000 distinct CDR3 sequences, approximately 10% of which are singletons. Time point in this sample: patch test 3, about 24 weeks after DPC sensitization. The treatment: therapeutic diphenylcyclopropenone sensitization with weekly scalp DPC. This receptor was identified in a woman younger than 45 with alopecia areata. Some clones in this sample may be carry-over from other donors' samples. The sequenced sample was whole blood, obtained in connection with sensitization to the hapten diphenylcyclopropenone (DPC).

The CDR3 spells CATSRVQSSGNTIYF. The DNA of the CDR3 is TGTGCCACCAGCAGAGTTCAGAGCTCTGGAAACACCATATATTTT. The chain employs TRBV15 and TRBJ1-3; D is undetermined. The CDR3 consists of 15 residues. V was clipped by 1 base and J by 0 bases, with 7 bases between them. The germline CDR1 and CDR2 sequences are LNHNV and YYDKDF (reference sequence).